This is a list of T cell receptor beta chains from one sample in a study of T cell responses to AZD1222 COVID-19 vaccine. TCRdb keeps only in-frame clones here, not all; method: immunoSEQ multiplex PCR. The sample lists about 120,000 clones, 70% to 90% occurring once. Sample: peripheral blood, taken on day 0 of AZD1222 vaccination. Receptors originate from an adult in good health. Each CDR3 is given with its conserved first and last residue. Fields, in order: V gene, J gene, D gene, clone size, CDR3 DNA, CDR3 protein. A D gene is named only where the DNA matches it firmly. A clone size is listed for some rows: how often the clone was seen (once, few, many), or a class if it is expanded.

TRBV6-5	TRBJ1-2	NA	NA	TGTGCCAGCAGTTACTTGGGTAGCGAAGACTACACCTTC	CASSYLGSEDYTF
TRBV5-4	TRBJ2-2	TRBD2	NA	TGTGCCAGCAGCTTAATAACTAGCGGAAACACCGGGGAGCTGTTTTTT	CASSLITSGNTGELFF
TRBV12-3/TRBV12-4	TRBJ2-5	NA	NA	TGTGCCAGCAGAGGAGAGACCCAGTACTTC	CASRGETQYF
TRBV18	TRBJ1-4	TRBD1	once	TGTGCCAGCTCACCTATCGGACAGGGGACTGAAAAACTGTTTTTT	CASSPIGQGTEKLFF
TRBV28	TRBJ1-5	NA	NA	TGTGCCAGCAGTCTAACACGAAACTCGCCCCAGCATTTT	CASSLTRNSPQHF
TRBV6-5	TRBJ1-1	TRBD1	NA	TGTGCCAGCAGTTACTTAGAGACAGGGCGACGTGAAGCTTTCTTT	CASSYLETGRREAFF
TRBV19	TRBJ2-7	NA	NA	TGTGCCAGTAGTGTAGGGGTTGGCGAGCAGTACTTC	CASSVGVGEQYF
TRBV19	TRBJ1-2	TRBD1	NA	TGTGCCACACGGGACAGTAGTTCGGACTATGGCTACACCTTC	CATRDSSSDYGYTF
TRBV3-1/TRBV3-2	TRBJ1-2	NA	NA	TGTGCCAGCAGCCAAGCAGGGAGGTCTCACACCTTC	CASSQAGRSHTF
TRBV7-3	TRBJ2-5	TRBD2	NA	TGTGCCAGCAGCCCCCAAGCGGGATCTCAAGAGACCCAGTACTTC	CASSPQAGSQETQYF
TRBV3-1/TRBV3-2	TRBJ1-3	NA	NA	TGTGCCAGCAGCCAAGACAGCCTAAGCTCTGGAAACACCATATATTTT	CASSQDSLSSGNTIYF
TRBV7-2	TRBJ2-5	NA	NA	TGTGCCAGCAGCTTAGGGCTAGCCCCAGAGACCCAGTACTTC	CASSLGLAPETQYF
TRBV10-1	TRBJ1-3	NA	NA	TGCGCCAGCAGTGAGAAGGGGGGAAACTCTGGAAACACCATATATTTT	CASSEKGGNSGNTIYF
TRBV4-1	TRBJ2-7	TRBD2	once	TGCGCCAGCAGCCAAGGGTTAGCGGGAACGGCCTACGAGCAGTACTTC	CASSQGLAGTAYEQYF
TRBV12-3/TRBV12-4	TRBJ1-1	TRBD1	NA	TGTGCCAGCAGAACAGGGGGCAGGACTGAAGCTTTCTTT	CASRTGGRTEAFF
TRBV24-1	TRBJ2-7	NA	NA	TGTGCCACCAGTGATTCATTCTCCCGGCTTTACGAGCAGTACTTC	CATSDSFSRLYEQYF
TRBV7-9	TRBJ1-3	NA	NA	TGTGCCAGCAGCCCCCGCGGGATAGCTGGAAACACCATATATTTT	CASSPRGIAGNTIYF
TRBV2	TRBJ1-1	TRBD1	NA	TGTGCCAGCAGTGAGGACAGGGCATTTGAAGCTTTCTTT	CASSEDRAFEAFF
TRBV7-9	TRBJ2-7	NA	NA	TGTGCCAGCAGCGCAGGGACGGCGGCCTCCTACGAGCAGTACTTC	CASSAGTAASYEQYF
TRBV7-2	TRBJ2-7	TRBD2	NA	TGTGCCAGCAGCTTATCGAAGGCGGGGGATTACGAGCAGTACTTC	CASSLSKAGDYEQYF
TRBV4-1	TRBJ2-2	NA	NA	TGCGCCAGCAGCCAAGAGGGGAGCGGGGAGCTGTTTTTT	CASSQEGSGELFF
TRBV7-3	TRBJ1-1	NA	NA	TGTGCCAGCAGCTTACATCAGGGGTCCACTGAAGCTTTCTTT	CASSLHQGSTEAFF
TRBV7-2	TRBJ2-7	NA	NA	TGTGCCAGCAGCTCCAACGAAATCTACGAGCAGTACTTC	CASSSNEIYEQYF
TRBV6-1	TRBJ2-7	NA	NA	TGTGCCAGCAGTGACAGGACTTTTAGCTCCTACGAGCAGTACTTC	CASSDRTFSSYEQYF
TRBV12-3/TRBV12-4	TRBJ1-5	NA	NA	TGTGCCAGCAGTTCCCCTCCGGGGCAGCCCCAGCATTTT	CASSSPPGQPQHF
TRBV19	TRBJ1-1	NA	NA	TGTGCCAGTACCTACACAGGTAGGAACACTGAAGCTTTCTTT	CASTYTGRNTEAFF
TRBV3-1/TRBV3-2	TRBJ2-4	NA	once	TGTGCCAGCAGCCAAGACAACGCGGTCTTTCTAGCCAAAAACATTCAGTACTTC	CASSQDNAVFLAKNIQYF
TRBV14	TRBJ2-3	NA	NA	TGTGCCAGCAGCCTGGACTTTACAACTCAGTATTTT	CASSLDFTTQYF
TRBV3-1/TRBV3-2	TRBJ1-3	NA	NA	TGTGCCAGCAGCCAAGCAACCACTGCCACTTTGGGGGCTGGAAACACCATATATTTT	CASSQATTATLGAGNTIYF
TRBV7-8	TRBJ2-1	NA	NA	TGTGCCAGCAGCTCCCCGGTGAGCTCCTACAATGAGCAGTTCTTC	CASSSPVSSYNEQFF